This TCR beta chain was profiled in a study of T cell responses to AZD1222 COVID-19 vaccine. TCRdb's copy holds only in-frame clones and misses some; the assay was immunoSEQ multiplex PCR. The sample holds some 140,000 clones, around 89% seen once. With regard to this clone: The target antigen is unknown.

Findings and limits, study-wide: Unmutated variant regions reportedly attract nearly half of all spike-specific TCRs.

Sequencing was performed on peripheral blood, taken on day 0 of AZD1222 vaccination. The TCR sequence derives from an adult in good health.

As DNA, the CDR3 is TGTGCCAGCAGCCGGACTACAGGGGCCGAGCAGTACTTC. This encodes CASSRTTGAEQYF. V gene TRBV3-1 (or the pseudogene TRBV3-2) combines with J gene TRBJ2-7; tentative D call: TRBD1 (7 bases). The CDR3 has 13 residues. Germline V gives CDR1 LGHDT, CDR2 YNNKEL (reference sequence). V lost 4 bases, J lost 6 bases, and 13 bases lay in between.